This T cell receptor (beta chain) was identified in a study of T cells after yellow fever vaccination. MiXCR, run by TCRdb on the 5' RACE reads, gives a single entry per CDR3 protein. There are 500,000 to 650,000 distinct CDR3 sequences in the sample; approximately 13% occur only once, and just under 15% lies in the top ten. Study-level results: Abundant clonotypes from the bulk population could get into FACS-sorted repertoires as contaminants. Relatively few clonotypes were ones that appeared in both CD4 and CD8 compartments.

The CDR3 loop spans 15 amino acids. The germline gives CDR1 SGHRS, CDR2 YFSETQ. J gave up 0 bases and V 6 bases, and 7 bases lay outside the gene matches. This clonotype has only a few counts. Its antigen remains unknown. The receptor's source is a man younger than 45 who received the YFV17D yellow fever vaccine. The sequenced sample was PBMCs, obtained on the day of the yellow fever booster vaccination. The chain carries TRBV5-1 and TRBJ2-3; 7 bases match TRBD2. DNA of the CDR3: TGCGCCAGCACCCTCAGCGGGATCAGCACAGATACGCAGTATTTT. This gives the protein CASTLSGISTDTQYF.